The 27 T cell receptor beta chains reported below all come from one sample, sequenced in a study of OX40 agonist ivuxolimab in advanced cancers. Only in-frame clones appear in the TCRdb table, and some are missing; sequencing was by immunoSEQ multiplex PCR. The sample yields 58,000 or so clones, approximately 87% seen once. The source was CD4+ or CD8+ T cells sorted from blood, collected in a trial of the OX40 agonist ivuxolimab. Receptor source: an adult with an advanced solid tumor such as melanoma, head and neck, liver or kidney cancer.

This chain uses TRBV6-5 with TRBJ2-7; perhaps D is TRBD1 or TRBD2 (5 bases each). Germline lookup yields CDR1 MNHEY and CDR2 SVGAGI. V was shortened by 0 bases and J by 2 bases, with 14 bases between the two germline ends. The CDR3 is 16 residues long. CDR3 sequence: CASSYSRGPLPYEQYF. The CDR3 bases are TGTGCCAGCAGTTACTCCCGGGGCCCTCTCCCCTACGAGCAGTACTTC.

With respect to this clone: This specimen includes other DNA sequences encoding the same CDR3. This chain joins TRBV9 and TRBJ1-6, with D possibly being TRBD1 (5 bases). The V end lost 4 bases, the J end lost 16 bases, and 21 bases lay between the germline ends. The germline CDR1 and CDR2 sequences are SGDLS and YYNGEE. CDR3 size: 14 residues. The CDR3: CASSPGDGASPLHF. CDR3 in DNA: TGTGCCAGCAGCCCCGGGGACGGGGCCTCGCCTCTCCACTTT.

This chain connects TRBV19 to TRBJ1-3; no clear D. The CDR3 runs to 16 residues. Germline V gene sequence: CDR1 LNHDA, CDR2 SQIVND (reference sequence). The V end was cut by 2 bases, the J end by 1 base, with 12 bases between. CDR3 in DNA: TGTGCCAGTAGTATATCGGGAGAACCTTCTGGAAACACCATATATTTT. It yields the protein CASSISGEPSGNTIYF. Supplemented by reference TRBV19 and TRBJ1-3, the full variable domain reads DGGITQSPKYLFRKEGQNVTLSCEQNLNHDAMYWYRQDPGQGLRLIYYSQIVNDFQKGDIAEGYSVSREKKESFPLTVTSAQKNPTAFYLCASSISGEPSGNTIYFGEGSWLTVV.

The rearrangement joins TRBV11-3 to TRBJ2-5; possibly TRBD1 for D (6 bases). Germline V gene lookup returns CDR1 SGHNT and CDR2 YENEEA. There are 13 residues in the CDR3. The germline V and J ends were trimmed by 0 bases and 8 bases, with 10 bases remaining between them. The CDR3 protein is CASSLEQDRTQYF. The CDR3 DNA is TGTGCCAGCAGCTTAGAACAGGACAGAACCCAGTACTTC.

This sequence joins TRBV5-4 and TRBJ2-7, with D perhaps matching TRBD1 (5 bases). The germline V gene encodes CDR1 SGHNT and CDR2 YYREEE (reference sequence). Trimming shortened V by 4 bases and J by 2 bases, and 13 bases separated the two germline ends. This CDR3 region has 14 residues. CDR3 coding DNA: TGTGCCAGCAGCCAGGGTAGGGCCACCTACGAGCAGTACTTC. Its translation: CASSQGRATYEQYF.

Only a few counts were recorded for this clone. A junction end diverges from the germline sequence, so it may reflect a read error. The chain couples TRBV19 to TRBJ2-7, with D perhaps TRBD2 (6 bases). The V gene's germline CDR1 is LNHDA and CDR2 SQIVND (reference sequence). The CDR3 has 13 amino acids. The CDR3 region is CASSIDRGGQWHF. The CDR3 nucleotides are TGTGCCAGTAGTATAGATCGTGGAGGGCAGTGGCACTTC.

This chain links TRBV11-2 with TRBJ2-5; 11 nucleotides agree with TRBD2. Germline V gene sequence: CDR1 SGHAT, CDR2 FQNNGV. The CDR3 consists of 15 residues. V lost 3 bases, J lost 5 bases, and 5 bases stayed unmatched. CDR3 nucleotide sequence: TGTGCCAGCAGCTTCTCTAGCGGGGGGAGGGAGACCCAGTACTTC. It yields the protein CASSFSSGGRETQYF.

This CDR3 is CASSIKGVGVAGKETQYF. CDR3 DNA sequence: TGTGCCAGTAGTATAAAGGGGGTTGGGGTGGCAGGGAAAGAGACCCAGTACTTC. V gene TRBV19 combines with J gene TRBJ2-5; a weak D match, TRBD1 (6 bases). Trimming took 2 bases from V and 3 from J, leaving 22 bases between them. The CDR3 is made up of 18 amino acids. Germline CDR1 and CDR2: LNHDA and SQIVND (reference sequence).

The J gene is TRBJ2-7, the V gene TRBV19; TRBD2 might be the D (7 bases). V gave up 6 bases and J gave up 2 bases, with 17 bases separating them. The CDR3 totals 15 residues. The V gene's germline CDR1 is LNHDA and CDR2 SQIVND (reference sequence). In DNA, the CDR3 is TGTGCCAGTAGCTGGGGGGCCGCGGGGGCCTACGAGCAGTACTTC. Protein sequence: CASSWGAAGAYEQYF.

J is TRBJ2-6 and V is TRBV11-2; D is perhaps TRBD1 (6 bases). The germline gives CDR1 SGHAT, CDR2 FQNNGV. The length of the CDR3 is 15 residues. Trimming pared 5 bases from V and 2 bases from J, leaving 10 bases between. The CDR3 bases are TGTGCCAGCAGCCCCCAGGGGACTGGGGCCAACGTCCTGACTTTC. Its translation is CASSPQGTGANVLTF.

This clone was counted at least ten times. The chain uses TRBV6-4 and TRBJ2-2; D may be TRBD2 (6 bases). Germline loops: CDR1 MRHNA, CDR2 SNTAGT. This CDR3 has 14 residues. Trimming shortened V by 10 bases and J by 0 bases, and 12 bases separated the two germline ends. The CDR3 region is CATREVANTGELFF. The DNA for the CDR3 is TGTGCCACCAGGGAGGTAGCGAACACCGGGGAGCTGTTTTTT.

This clone is judged medium-sized. V gene TRBV4-3 combines with J gene TRBJ1-2; possibly TRBD1 for D (5 bases). Trimming pared 0 bases from V and 8 bases from J, leaving 19 bases between. There are 16 residues in the CDR3. Per germline, CDR1 LGHNA and CDR2 YSLEER. The CDR3 region has the DNA TGCGCCAGCAGCCAAGAAGGTTGGGTTGGGGGACGGGGCTACACCTTC. Translating it yields CASSQEGWVGGRGYTF.

J is TRBJ1-2 and V is TRBV4-3, with D perhaps matching TRBD1 (5 bases). There are 16 residues in the CDR3. Trimming took 0 bases from V and 2 from J, leaving 13 bases between them. CDR1 is LGHNA and CDR2 is YSLEER in the germline V gene. CDR3: CASSQDNLGANYGYTF. CDR3 nucleotide sequence: TGCGCCAGCAGCCAAGATAATCTTGGGGCGAACTATGGCTACACCTTC.

V is TRBV5-1 and J is TRBJ2-5; 8 bases fit TRBD1. The trim removed 3 bases at V and 4 bases at J, leaving 8 bases unmatched. There are 15 residues in the CDR3. CDR1 and CDR2 from the germline V gene are SGHRS and YFSETQ. The CDR3 region is CASSSQGATGETQYF. For the CDR3, the DNA is TGCGCCAGCAGCTCCCAGGGGGCGACAGGAGAGACCCAGTACTTC.

V gene TRBV7-3 combines with J gene TRBJ2-7, with no clear D. Germline CDR1 reads SGHTA; CDR2 reads FQGTGA. Trimming removed 2 bases from V and 3 bases from J, with 11 bases in between. The CDR3 is made up of 14 amino acids. DNA for the CDR3: TGTGCCAGCAGCTTACCCCCCCCATTCTACGAGCAGTACTTC. Its translation is CASSLPPPFYEQYF.

The V gene is TRBV7-3, the J gene TRBJ2-2; 8 bases match TRBD2. J gave up 0 bases and V 6 bases, and 3 bases lay outside the gene matches. The CDR3 sequence is 15 residues long. Germline assignment: CDR1 SGHTA and CDR2 FQGTGA. CDR3 region: CASRSGGSNTGELFF. CDR3 nucleotide sequence: TGTGCCAGCAGGAGCGGGGGCTCGAACACCGGGGAGCTGTTTTTT. The entire variable domain, with the rest obtained from reference TRBV7-3 and TRBJ2-2, is as follows: GAGVSQTPSNKVTEKGKYVELRCDPISGHTALYWYRQSLGQGPEFLIYFQGTGAADDSGLPNDRFFAVRPEGSVSTLKIQRTERGDSAVYLCASRSGGSNTGELFFGEGSRLTVL.

This chain connects TRBV28 to TRBJ1-1, with D unresolved. This CDR3 spans 15 amino acids. V was shortened by 5 bases and J by 0 bases, with 13 bases between the two germline ends. The germline gives CDR1 MDHEN, CDR2 SYDVKM. The CDR3 bases are TGTGCCAGCAGTGGCGCCGGGATCCTGAACACTGAAGCTTTCTTT. Its protein product is CASSGAGILNTEAFF.

The chain is built from TRBV6-5 and TRBJ1-1; the D is unclear. Trimming stripped 4 bases from V and 7 bases from J, with 13 bases between. The V gene's germline CDR1 is MNHEY and CDR2 SVGAGI. The CDR3 runs 13 residues. The DNA of the CDR3 is TGTGCCAGCAGTTCATCGGGTGGGCGTGAAGCTTTCTTT. Its translation is CASSSSGGREAFF.

The chain has TRBV15 and TRBJ1-3; D might be TRBD1 (6 bases). CDR3 length equals 17 residues. V was pared by 0 bases and J by 0 bases, with 12 bases between. Per germline, CDR1 LNHNV and CDR2 YYDKDF (reference sequence). In DNA, the CDR3 is TGTGCCACCAGCAGAGATGGGATAGGGGGCTCTGGAAACACCATATATTTT. Translating gives CATSRDGIGGSGNTIYF.

This chain uses TRBV7-2 with TRBJ1-4; 8 positions match TRBD1. The J segment lost 7 bases and the V segment lost 5 bases, leaving 9 bases of the junction unmatched. Per the germline V gene, CDR1 is SGHTA and CDR2 is FQGNSA. The CDR3 runs 15 residues. CDR3 in DNA: TGTGCCAGCAGCCCTCGACAGGGGTCGGGTGAAAAACTGTTTTTT. The encoded protein is CASSPRQGSGEKLFF.

The rearrangement uses TRBV7-9 and TRBJ2-1; 14 bases map to TRBD2. V lost 5 bases to trimming and J lost 9 bases; unmatched junction nucleotides: 12. The CDR3 is 17 amino acids. The V gene's germline CDR1 is SEHNR and CDR2 FQNEAQ (reference sequence). The CDR3 DNA reads TGTGCCAGCAGCCAACCCCCAGGGACTAGCGGGGGTGGTGAGCAGTTCTTC. It specifies CASSQPPGTSGGGEQFF.

This chain connects TRBV28 to TRBJ1-2; D remains ambiguous. The length of the CDR3 is 13 residues. Deletions cut 3 bases from V and 4 bases from J, with 9 bases between. Per the germline V gene, CDR1 is MDHEN and CDR2 is SYDVKM. The CDR3 DNA reads as TGTGCCAGCAGTTTCGGCGGGAGCTATGGCTACACCTTC. Protein: CASSFGGSYGYTF.

The chain carries TRBV28 and TRBJ1-5, with 8 bases matching TRBD1. This CDR3 comprises 14 residues. Trimming at V came to 7 bases and at J to 5 bases, leaving 7 bases not matched to a gene. Per the germline V gene, CDR1 is MDHEN and CDR2 is SYDVKM. The CDR3 spells CASTTGGGHQPQHF. For the CDR3, the DNA is TGTGCCAGCACCACAGGGGGGGGCCATCAGCCCCAGCATTTT.

V and J are TRBV10-3 and TRBJ2-2; possibly TRBD1 or TRBD2 for D (5 bases each). The V gene lost 5 bases and the J gene lost 4 bases, with 8 bases spanning the gap. Germline assignment: CDR1 ENHRY and CDR2 SYGVKD. The CDR3 length is 13 residues. DNA for the CDR3: TGTGCCATCAGTCTCGGGACCACCGGGGAGCTGTTTTTT. Protein product: CAISLGTTGELFF.

The rearrangement links TRBV7-2 to TRBJ1-1, with 10 bases aligning to TRBD1. This CDR3 comprises 17 residues. V lost 5 bases and J lost 3; bases outside the gene matches: 12. CDR1 and CDR2 (germline): SGHTA, FQGNSA. DNA of the CDR3: TGTGCCAGCAGCCCCCCGGGATGGGGGACAGGGGACACTGAAGCTTTCTTT. Translation: CASSPPGWGTGDTEAFF. Filled out from reference TRBV7-2 and TRBJ1-1, the complete variable domain reads GAGVSQSPSNKVTEKGKDVELRCDPISGHTALYWYRQSLGQGLEFLIYFQGNSAPDKSGLPSDRFSAERTGGSVSTLTIQRTQQEDSAVYLCASSPPGWGTGDTEAFFGQGTRLTVV.

The chain is built from TRBV28 and TRBJ1-5; possible D gene TRBD1, 5 bases. Trimming shortened V by 6 bases and J by 6 bases, and 12 bases separated the two germline ends. Germline CDR1 and CDR2: MDHEN and SYDVKM. The CDR3 runs to 13 residues. CDR3 in DNA: TGTGCCAGCAGCCGAGACGGGGGTCAGCCCCAGCATTTT. Its protein product is CASSRDGGQPQHF.

This clone was recorded only once. V gene TRBV6-5 combines with J gene TRBJ2-2; D perhaps matches TRBD2 (6 bases). CDR3 size: 15 residues. V was shortened by 0 bases and J by 6 bases, with 11 bases between the two germline ends. CDR1 is MNHEY and CDR2 is SVGAGI in the germline V gene. Written as DNA, the CDR3 is TGTGCCAGCAGTTACTCTCTAACTAGCCCCGGGGAGCTGTTTTTT. This sequence encodes CASSYSLTSPGELFF.